The sequence of this T cell receptor (beta chain) was determined in a study of blood T cell repertoires in COVID-19 (TCRdb year 2020). As for the study more broadly: Samples covering the acute and convalescent phases of COVID-19 were provided by collaborators in the United States, Italy and Spain. The material from the prospective study consisted of cDNA or gDNA derived from T cells, B-cell-depleted T cells, or PBMCs. Deeply sampled blood TCRbeta repertoires from subjects exposed to, actively infected with, or recovered from COVID-19 were included in the dataset. The repertoires were released in a freely available public database intended as a resource for research on the immune response to SARS-CoV-2. The samples were drawn from the first 160 participants of the ongoing ImmuneRACE study and from 950 to 1,500 subjects provided by 6 global collaborators. Sample metadata almost always included a de-identified subject ID, COVID-19 status, age in years and sex. HLA class I and class II types, where available, came from metadata supplied by the sample provider rather than from assay-based typing. Here is what the overall study found, with its caveats: How much clinical and demographic metadata was included differed by source and by participant, and the metadata was provided uncurated.

The germline V gene encodes CDR1 LNHDA and CDR2 SQIVND (reference sequence). The CDR3, cysteine through phenylalanine, is 16 amino acids long. Left in the record is the CDR3 DNA by itself, 48 bases read in frame from the first base. V lost 1 base and J lost 1 base; the stretch between them is 12 bases long. TCRbeta CDR3 regions were amplified from genomic DNA using the immunoSEQ Assay, a bias-controlled multiplex PCR. The paper's data handling went like this. Nucleated cell counts per sample were estimated from amplification of reference gene primers within the assay. To quantify the absolute abundance of each unique TCRbeta CDR3 rearrangement, sequence reads were collapsed and filtered. For each sample, productive Simpson clonality was calculated by taking the square root of Simpson's diversity index across productive rearrangements. This is the immuneACCESS table as TCRdb keeps it, with only in-frame sequences that have V and J called. A part of the clones is gone; compared with another copy, unresolved V genes explain less than half, and the rest is unexplained. The V and J calls and the clone size are those of that table, but D and trimming were determined from the DNA. The sample table holds nearly 55,000 clones, of which about 86% were seen once. The ten largest account for 12% of the sample.

Whole blood was collected in K2EDTA tubes by collaborating institutions according to the institutions' own protocols. For TCRbeta analysis, collaborators shipped samples in one of three forms: frozen whole blood, isolated PBMCs, or DNA extracted from either of those sample types. As concerns this clone: Its target antigen remains unknown. The sample holds no much larger clone one base away, and base qualities are not on file.

This clonotype was obtained from a man aged 70 or older with active COVID-19. The chain is made from TRBV19 and TRBJ2-3; D gene: possibly TRBD1, on 7 matching bases. Specimen: peripheral blood. CDR3 reads: CASSIGTGEGTDTQYF. The DNA sequence is TGTGCCAGTAGTATAGGAACAGGGGAGGGCACAGATACGCAGTATTTT. With the rest looked up from the reference TRBV19 and TRBJ2-3 genes rather than sequenced, the full variable domain is DGGITQSPKYLFRKEGQNVTLSCEQNLNHDAMYWYRQDPGQGLRLIYYSQIVNDFQKGDIAEGYSVSREKKESFPLTVTSAQKNPTAFYLCASSIGTGEGTDTQYFGPGTRLTVL.